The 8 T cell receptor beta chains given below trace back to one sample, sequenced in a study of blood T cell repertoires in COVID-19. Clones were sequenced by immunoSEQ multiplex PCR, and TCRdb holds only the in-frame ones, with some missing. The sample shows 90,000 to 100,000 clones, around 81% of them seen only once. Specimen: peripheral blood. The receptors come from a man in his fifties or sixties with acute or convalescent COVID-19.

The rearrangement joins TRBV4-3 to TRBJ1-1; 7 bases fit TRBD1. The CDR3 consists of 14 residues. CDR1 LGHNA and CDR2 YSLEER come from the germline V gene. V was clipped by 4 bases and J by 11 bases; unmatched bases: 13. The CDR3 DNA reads TGCGCCAGCAGCCTCCGAATAGAGGGGGCAGGGGCTTTCTTT. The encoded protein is CASSLRIEGAGAFF.

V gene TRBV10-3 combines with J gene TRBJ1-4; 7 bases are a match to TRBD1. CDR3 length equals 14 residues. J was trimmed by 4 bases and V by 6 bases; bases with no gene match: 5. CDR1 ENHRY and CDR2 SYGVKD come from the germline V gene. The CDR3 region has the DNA TGTGCCATCAGGGCCGGGACAGATAATGAAAAACTGTTTTTT. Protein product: CAIRAGTDNEKLFF.

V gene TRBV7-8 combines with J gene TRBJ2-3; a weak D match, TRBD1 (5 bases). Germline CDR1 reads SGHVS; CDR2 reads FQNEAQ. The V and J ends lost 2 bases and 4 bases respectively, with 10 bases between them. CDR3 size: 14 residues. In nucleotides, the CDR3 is TGTGCCAGCAGCTTACAGGGCTCATCAGATACGCAGTATTTT. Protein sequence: CASSLQGSSDTQYF.

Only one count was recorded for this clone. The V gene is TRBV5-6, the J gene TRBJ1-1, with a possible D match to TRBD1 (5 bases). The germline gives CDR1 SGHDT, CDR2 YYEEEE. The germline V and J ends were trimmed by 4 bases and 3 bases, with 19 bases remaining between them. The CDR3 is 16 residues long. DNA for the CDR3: TGTGCCAGCAGCCTTGAAACATGGGGCCCCTACACTGAAGCTTTCTTT. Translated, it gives CASSLETWGPYTEAFF.

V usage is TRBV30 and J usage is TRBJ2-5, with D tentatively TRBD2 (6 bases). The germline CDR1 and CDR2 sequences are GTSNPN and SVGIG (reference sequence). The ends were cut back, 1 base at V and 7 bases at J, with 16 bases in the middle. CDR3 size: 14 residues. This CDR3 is CAWSGLQAGGTQYF. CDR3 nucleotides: TGTGCCTGGAGTGGGCTTCAAGCCGGGGGGACCCAGTACTTC.

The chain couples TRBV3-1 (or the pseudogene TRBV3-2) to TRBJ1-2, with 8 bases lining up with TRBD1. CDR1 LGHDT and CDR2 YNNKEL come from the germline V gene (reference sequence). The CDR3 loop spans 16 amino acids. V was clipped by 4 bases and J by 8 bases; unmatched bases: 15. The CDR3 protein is CASSPFVIGTGGGYTF. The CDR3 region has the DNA TGTGCCAGCAGCCCCTTCGTTATAGGGACAGGCGGAGGCTACACCTTC.

CDR3: CASSLTGQANTQYF. In nucleotides, the CDR3 is TGTGCCAGCAGCTTGACCGGACAGGCGAATACGCAGTATTTT. V usage is TRBV7-3 and J usage is TRBJ2-3; 7 bases are shared with TRBD1. Losses at the gene ends were 3 bases for V and 7 bases for J; bases not matched to a gene: 7. Germline V gene lookup returns CDR1 SGHTA and CDR2 FQGTGA. The CDR3 has 14 amino acids.

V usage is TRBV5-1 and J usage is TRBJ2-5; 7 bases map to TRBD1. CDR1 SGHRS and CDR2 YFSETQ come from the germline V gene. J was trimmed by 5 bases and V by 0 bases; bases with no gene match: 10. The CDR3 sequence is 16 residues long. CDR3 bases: TGCGCCAGCAGCTTGGATGGCAGAGGGGGCGCGGAGACCCAGTACTTC. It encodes CASSLDGRGGAETQYF. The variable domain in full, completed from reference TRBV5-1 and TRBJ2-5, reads KAGVTQTPRYLIKTRGQQVTLSCSPISGHRSVSWYQQTPGQGLQFLFEYFSETQRNKGNFPGRFSGRQFSNSRSEMNVSTLELGDSALYLCASSLDGRGGAETQYFGPGTRLLVL.